The 20 T cell receptor beta chains in this list originate from one sample, sequenced in a study of OX40 agonist ivuxolimab in advanced cancers. This table comes from immunoSEQ multiplex PCR, and its TCRdb copy is limited to in-frame clones, with some not included. In the table there are tens of thousands of clones, more than 85% of which are singletons. The starting material was CD4+ or CD8+ T cells sorted from blood, obtained in a trial of the OX40 agonist ivuxolimab. These receptors all stem from an adult with an advanced solid tumor such as melanoma, head and neck, liver or kidney cancer.

The chain employs TRBV5-1 and TRBJ2-7, with D possibly matching TRBD2 (6 bases). V lost 8 bases to trimming and J lost 5 bases, with 14 bases between them. Per germline, CDR1 SGHRS and CDR2 YFSETQ. This CDR3 comprises 12 residues. CDR3 sequence reads: CASSGGVHEQYF. DNA for the CDR3: TGCGCCAGTTCCGGGGGAGTCCACGAGCAGTACTTC.

The V call is TRBV29-1, the J call TRBJ1-2; D is uncertain. From germline, CDR1 is SQVTM and CDR2 ANQGSEA. This CDR3 comprises 11 residues. Trimming removed 5 bases from V and 2 bases from J, with 6 bases in between. This CDR3 reads CSVTMNYGYTF. DNA for the CDR3: TGCAGCGTTACGATGAACTATGGCTACACCTTC.

This clone was seen a single time. The V gene is TRBV7-3, the J gene TRBJ2-1; possible D gene TRBD1, 6 bases. With 2 bases removed from V and 5 bases from J, the gap between germline ends came to 16 bases. The CDR3 contains 16 residues. Germline CDR1 SGHTA, CDR2 FQGTGA. In DNA, the CDR3 is TGTGCCAGCAGCTTAGGTGGGGCAGGGGTCGACAATGAGCAGTTCTTC. Its protein is CASSLGGAGVDNEQFF. Full variable domain (missing parts from reference TRBV7-3 and TRBJ2-1): GAGVSQTPSNKVTEKGKYVELRCDPISGHTALYWYRQSLGQGPEFLIYFQGTGAADDSGLPNDRFFAVRPEGSVSTLKIQRTERGDSAVYLCASSLGGAGVDNEQFFGPGTRLTVL.

The chain joins TRBV2 to TRBJ2-7; 7 nucleotides agree with TRBD1. V gave up 8 bases and J gave up 13 bases; unmatched junction bases: 17. From germline, CDR1 is SNHLY and CDR2 FYNNEI. The CDR3 consists of 13 residues. The CDR3 loop is CASGRSREQGTYF. For the CDR3, the DNA is TGTGCCAGCGGCCGATCCAGGGAACAGGGGACATACTTC.

The chain links TRBV6-6 to TRBJ1-1, with D tentatively TRBD1 (5 bases). The germline V and J ends were trimmed by 6 bases and 6 bases, with 23 bases remaining between them. The CDR3 spans 16 residues. Germline V CDR1 and CDR2: MNHNY, SVGAGI (reference sequence). As DNA, the CDR3 is TGTGCCAGCAGGCTTACAGGATCCCCAACCGGTTCTGAAGCTTTCTTT. Protein product: CASRLTGSPTGSEAFF.

The genes are TRBV18 and TRBJ2-5; D remains ambiguous. Germline V gene sequence: CDR1 KGHSH, CDR2 LQKENI. This CDR3 region has 15 residues. The germline V and J ends were trimmed by 1 base and 2 bases, with 11 bases remaining between them. The CDR3 nucleotides read TGTGCCAGCTCACCACGGGCAGCACTTCAAGAGACCCAGTACTTC. Amino acids: CASSPRAALQETQYF. The full variable domain, its missing parts supplied by reference TRBV18 and TRBJ2-5, is NAGVMQNPRHLVRRRGQEARLRCSPMKGHSHVYWYRQLPEEGLKFMVYLQKENIIDESGMPKERFSAEFPKEGPSILRIQQVVRGDSAAYFCASSPRAALQETQYFGPGTRLLVL.

The V call is TRBV5-4, the J call TRBJ2-7; 7 bases match TRBD2. Trimming at V came to 0 bases and at J to 6 bases, leaving 6 bases not matched to a gene. The germline V gene encodes CDR1 SGHNT and CDR2 YYREEE (reference sequence). The CDR3 loop spans 14 amino acids. As DNA, the CDR3 is TGTGCCAGCAGCTTGGGGCGGAGGGAGGGCGAGCAGTACTTC. Protein product: CASSLGRREGEQYF. Drawing the rest from reference TRBV5-4 and TRBJ2-7, the complete variable domain is ETGVTQSPTHLIKTRGQQVTLRCSSQSGHNTVSWYQQALGQGPQFIFQYYREEENGRGNFPPRFSGLQFPNYSSELNVNALELDDSALYLCASSLGRREGEQYFGPGTRLTVT.

This clone was seen just once. The rearrangement joins TRBV9 to TRBJ2-1, with TRBD2 identical over 9 bases. CDR1 SGDLS and CDR2 YYNGEE come from the germline V gene. This CDR3 has 16 amino acids. V trimming: 0 bases; J trimming: 7 bases; junction bases outside the gene matches: 8. DNA of the CDR3: TGTGCCAGCAGCGTAGTGATTAGCGGGAGTAGGAATGAGCAGTTCTTC. This codes for CASSVVISGSRNEQFF.

This clone was seen a single time. The chain is built from TRBV11-3 and TRBJ2-3; D is unresolved. This CDR3 contains 12 residues. Deletions cut 0 bases from V and 5 bases from J, with 3 bases between. Germline loops: CDR1 SGHNT, CDR2 YENEEA. This CDR3 is CASSLEGDTQYF. As DNA, the CDR3 is TGTGCCAGCAGCTTAGAGGGAGATACGCAGTATTTT.

J is TRBJ1-2 and V is TRBV28, with 8 bases that match TRBD1. The CDR3 length is 14 residues. The V gene's germline CDR1 is MDHEN and CDR2 SYDVKM. Trimming removed 2 bases from V and 8 bases from J; junction bases left unmatched: 7. The CDR3 DNA is TGTGCCAGCAGTTTACCGGGACAGGAGGGGGGCTACACCTTC. Its protein product is CASSLPGQEGGYTF.

The V gene is TRBV28, the J gene TRBJ2-7; TRBD1 might be the D (6 bases). CDR1 MDHEN and CDR2 SYDVKM come from the germline V gene. This CDR3 has 13 amino acids. Trimming took 6 bases from V and 8 from J, leaving 17 bases between them. The CDR3 DNA sequence: TGTGCCAGCAGCACTTCCGACAGGTTCAAGCAGTACTTC. Encoded protein: CASSTSDRFKQYF.

A word on this clone: One end of the junction fails to match germline, which may point to a read error. The chain recombines TRBV7-7 with TRBJ2-5, with 8 bases lining up with TRBD1. The CDR3 is 13 residues long. Per germline, CDR1 SSHAT and CDR2 FNYEAQ (reference sequence). CDR3 in amino acids: CASSQTGVETQYF. In nucleotides, the CDR3 is TGTGCTAGCAGCCAGACAGGGGTTGAGACCCAGTACTTC.

The chain has TRBV5-1 and TRBJ2-4; 7 nucleotides match TRBD1. The germline gives CDR1 SGHRS, CDR2 YFSETQ. The CDR3 has 15 amino acids. Germline trimming cut 3 bases from V and 5 bases from J; bases unmatched to any gene: 8. The CDR3 DNA sequence: TGCGCCAGCAGCTCCCGGACAGGTCCGGAAAACATTCAGTACTTC. Residues: CASSSRTGPENIQYF.

This clone was recorded only once. The chain couples TRBV27 to TRBJ1-1; D is possibly TRBD1 (6 bases). The V gene's germline CDR1 is MNHEY and CDR2 SMNVEV (reference sequence). The CDR3 is made up of 13 amino acids. V was trimmed by 5 bases and J by 1 base, leaving 8 bases between them. The CDR3 DNA reads TGTGCCAGCAGTCGAGGGGGGAACACTGAAGCTTTCTTT. It specifies CASSRGGNTEAFF.

The V call is TRBV6-1, the J call TRBJ1-2; 8 bases are a match to TRBD1. The CDR3 runs 13 residues. CDR1 MNHNS and CDR2 SASEGT come from the germline V gene. J gave up 5 bases and V 7 bases, and 6 bases lay outside the gene matches. CDR3 in DNA: TGTGCCAGCAAGCCAAGACAGGGGTATGGCTACACCTTC. Residues: CASKPRQGYGYTF.

The V gene is TRBV6-6, the J gene TRBJ2-3; 9 nucleotides align to TRBD1. Germline CDR1 is MNHNY and CDR2 is SVGAGI (reference sequence). Trimming removed 1 base from V and 3 bases from J; junction bases left unmatched: 2. The CDR3 sequence is 15 residues long. This chain's CDR3 is CASSYLGQGTDTQYF. CDR3 in DNA: TGTGCCAGCAGTTACTTGGGACAGGGAACAGATACGCAGTATTTT.

Only one count was recorded for this clone. The chain carries TRBV27 and TRBJ1-1, with D unclear. V was pared by 2 bases and J by 4 bases, with 11 bases between. CDR3 size: 14 residues. Germline V gives CDR1 MNHEY, CDR2 SMNVEV (reference sequence). The CDR3 sequence: CASSLRVKGTEAFF. CDR3 nucleotide sequence: TGTGCCAGCAGTTTAAGGGTCAAGGGCACTGAAGCTTTCTTT.

The V call is TRBV2, the J call TRBJ2-3; D is perhaps TRBD1 (6 bases). CDR1 is SNHLY, CDR2 FYNNEI, per germline. V was trimmed by 9 bases and J by 2 bases, leaving 12 bases between them. The CDR3 has 13 residues. CDR3 protein: CASRTDPTDTQYF. The CDR3 DNA follows: TGTGCCAGTCGGACAGATCCCACAGATACGCAGTATTTT. The full variable domain, its missing parts supplied by reference TRBV2 and TRBJ2-3, is EPEVTQTPSHQVTQMGQEVILRCVPISNHLYFYWYRQILGQKVEFLVSFYNNEISEKSEIFDDQFSVERPDGSNFTLKIRSTKLEDSAMYFCASRTDPTDTQYFGPGTRLTVL.

The J gene is TRBJ1-2, the V gene TRBV10-2; D ambiguous. The CDR3 has 13 amino acids. Germline V gene sequence: CDR1 WSHSY, CDR2 SAAADI. With 4 bases removed from V and 2 bases from J, the gap between germline ends came to 8 bases. CDR3 bases: TGCGCCAGCAGTGTGGGCAGGAACTATGGCTACACCTTC. Residues: CASSVGRNYGYTF.

The chain has TRBV10-3 and TRBJ2-1, with D hard to call. CDR3 size: 11 residues. V was cut by 5 bases and J by 7 bases, with 6 bases left in between. Per the germline V gene, CDR1 is ENHRY and CDR2 is SYGVKD. The CDR3 DNA follows: TGTGCCATCAGTACAGTAAATGAGCAGTTCTTC. Translating it yields CAISTVNEQFF.